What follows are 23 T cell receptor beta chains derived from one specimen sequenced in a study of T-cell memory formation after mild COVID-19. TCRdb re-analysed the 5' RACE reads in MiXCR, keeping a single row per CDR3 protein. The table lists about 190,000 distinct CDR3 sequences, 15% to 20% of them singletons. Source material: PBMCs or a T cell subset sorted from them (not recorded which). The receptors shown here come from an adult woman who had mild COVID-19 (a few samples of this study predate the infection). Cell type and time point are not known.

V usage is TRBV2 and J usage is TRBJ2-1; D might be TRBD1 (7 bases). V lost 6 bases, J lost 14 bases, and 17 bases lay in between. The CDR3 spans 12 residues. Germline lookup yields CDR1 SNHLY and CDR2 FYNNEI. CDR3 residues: CASSPQGGHKFF. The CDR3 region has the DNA TGTGCCAGCAGCCCCCAGGGGGGACATAAGTTCTTC.

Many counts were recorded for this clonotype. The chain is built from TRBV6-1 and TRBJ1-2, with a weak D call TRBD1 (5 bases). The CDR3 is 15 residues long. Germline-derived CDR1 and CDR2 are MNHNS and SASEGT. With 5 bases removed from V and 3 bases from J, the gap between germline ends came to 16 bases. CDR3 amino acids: CASSFARRGHYGYTF. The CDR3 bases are TGTGCCAGCAGTTTCGCCCGCCGGGGACACTATGGCTACACCTTC.

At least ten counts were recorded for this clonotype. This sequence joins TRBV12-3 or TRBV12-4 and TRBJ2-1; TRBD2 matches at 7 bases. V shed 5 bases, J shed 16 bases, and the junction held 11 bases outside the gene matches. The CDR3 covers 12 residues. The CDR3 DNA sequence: TGTGCCAGCAGTCTAGACCTAGGGGAGGGATTCTTC. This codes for CASSLDLGEGFF.

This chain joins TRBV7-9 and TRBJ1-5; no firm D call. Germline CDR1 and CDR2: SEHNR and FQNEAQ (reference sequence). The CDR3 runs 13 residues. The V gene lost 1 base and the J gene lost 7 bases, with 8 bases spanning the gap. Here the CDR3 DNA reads TGTGCCAGCAGCTTAGGGACGGGCCAGCCCCAGCATTTT. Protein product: CASSLGTGQPQHF. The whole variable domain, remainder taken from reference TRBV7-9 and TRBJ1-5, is DTGVSQNPRHKITKRGQNVTFRCDPISEHNRLYWYRQTLGQGPEFLTYFQNEAQLEKSRLLSDRFSAERPKGSFSTLEIQRTEQGDSAMYLCASSLGTGQPQHFGDGTRLSIL.

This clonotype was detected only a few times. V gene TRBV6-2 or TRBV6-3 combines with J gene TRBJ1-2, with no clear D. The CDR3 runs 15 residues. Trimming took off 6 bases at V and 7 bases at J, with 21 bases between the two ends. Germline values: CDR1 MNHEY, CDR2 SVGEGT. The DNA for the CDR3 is TGTGCCAGCAGCGTCGTCGGACGGAACTTCCTTGGCTACACCTTC. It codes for CASSVVGRNFLGYTF.

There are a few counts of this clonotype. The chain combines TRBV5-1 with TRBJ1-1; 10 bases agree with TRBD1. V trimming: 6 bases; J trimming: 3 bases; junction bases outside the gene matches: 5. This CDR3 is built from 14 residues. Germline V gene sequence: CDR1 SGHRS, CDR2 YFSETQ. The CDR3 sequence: CASTLDRGYTEAFF. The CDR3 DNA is TGCGCCAGCACCCTGGACAGGGGGTACACTGAAGCTTTCTTT.

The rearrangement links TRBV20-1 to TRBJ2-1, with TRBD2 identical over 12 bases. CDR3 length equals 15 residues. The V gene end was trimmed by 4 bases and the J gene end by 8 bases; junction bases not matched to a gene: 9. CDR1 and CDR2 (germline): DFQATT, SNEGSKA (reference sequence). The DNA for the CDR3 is TGCAGTGCTAAAGCGACTAGCGGGAGAATCGATGAGCAGTTCTTC. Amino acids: CSAKATSGRIDEQFF.

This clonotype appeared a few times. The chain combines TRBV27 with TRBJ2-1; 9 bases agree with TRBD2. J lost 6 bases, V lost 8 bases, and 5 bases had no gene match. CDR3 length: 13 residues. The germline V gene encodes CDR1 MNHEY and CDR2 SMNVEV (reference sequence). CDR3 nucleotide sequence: TGTGCCAGCGGACTAGCGCCGGTCAATGAGCAGTTCTTC. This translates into CASGLAPVNEQFF.

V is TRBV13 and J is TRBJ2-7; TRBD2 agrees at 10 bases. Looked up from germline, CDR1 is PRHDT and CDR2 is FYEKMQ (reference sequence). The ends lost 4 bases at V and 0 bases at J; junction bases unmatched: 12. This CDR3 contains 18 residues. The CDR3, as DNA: TGTGCCAGCAGCTCGCCGGTTACTAGCGGGAAGAGCTCCTACGAGCAGTACTTC. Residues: CASSSPVTSGKSSYEQYF.

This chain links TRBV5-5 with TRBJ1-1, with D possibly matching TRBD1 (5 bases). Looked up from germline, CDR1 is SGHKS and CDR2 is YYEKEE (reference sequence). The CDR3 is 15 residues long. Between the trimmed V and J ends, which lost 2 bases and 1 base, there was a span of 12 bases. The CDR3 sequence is CASSLAGHPNTEAFF. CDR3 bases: TGTGCCAGCAGCTTAGCAGGGCACCCGAACACTGAAGCTTTCTTT.

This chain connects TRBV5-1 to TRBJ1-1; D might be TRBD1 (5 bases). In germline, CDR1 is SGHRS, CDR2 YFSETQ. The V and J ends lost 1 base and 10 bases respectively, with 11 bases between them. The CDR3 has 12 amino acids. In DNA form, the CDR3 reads TGCGCCAGCAGCTTGTATGGGACCGGAGCTTTCTTT. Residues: CASSLYGTGAFF.

CDR3 sequence reads: CASSPSRDTFGRTGELFF. The CDR3 DNA is TGTGCCAGCAGCCCGTCCCGGGACACATTCGGTAGGACCGGGGAGCTGTTTTTT. V is TRBV9 and J is TRBJ2-2, with D possibly matching TRBD1 (6 bases). Germline V CDR1 and CDR2: SGDLS, YYNGEE. CDR3 length: 18 residues. Trimming took off 4 bases at V and 5 bases at J, with 24 bases between the two ends.

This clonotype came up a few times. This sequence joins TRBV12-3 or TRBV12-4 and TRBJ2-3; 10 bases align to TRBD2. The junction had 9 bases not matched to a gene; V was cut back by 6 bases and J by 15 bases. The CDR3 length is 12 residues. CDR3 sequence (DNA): TGTGCCAGCAGCCCCGCAGCGGGGGGGCAATATTTT. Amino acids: CASSPAAGGQYF.

The CDR3 bases are TGTGCCAGCAGTACGACAGGTATTGCGACGCAGTATTTT. Translating it yields CASSTTGIATQYF. The gene calls are TRBV12-3 or TRBV12-4 and TRBJ2-3; possible D gene TRBD1, 6 bases. V lost 5 bases, J lost 9 bases, and 15 bases lay in between. The CDR3 totals 13 residues.

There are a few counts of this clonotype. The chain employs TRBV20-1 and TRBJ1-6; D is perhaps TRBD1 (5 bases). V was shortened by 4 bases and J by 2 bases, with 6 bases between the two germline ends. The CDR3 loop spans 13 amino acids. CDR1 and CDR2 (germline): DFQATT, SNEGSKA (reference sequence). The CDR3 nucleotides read TGCAGTGCTAAGGACACCTATAATTCACCCCTCCACTTT. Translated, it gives CSAKDTYNSPLHF.

The CDR3, as DNA: TGTGCCAGCAGCCCACCCTGGGGTAGCGCTACCACCGGGGAGCTGTTTTTT. This encodes CASSPPWGSATTGELFF. The V and J genes are TRBV7-2 and TRBJ2-2; D possibly corresponds to TRBD2 (5 bases). V lost 5 bases and J lost 4, with 20 bases in between. This CDR3 region has 17 residues. Germline-derived CDR1 and CDR2 are SGHTA and FQGNSA.

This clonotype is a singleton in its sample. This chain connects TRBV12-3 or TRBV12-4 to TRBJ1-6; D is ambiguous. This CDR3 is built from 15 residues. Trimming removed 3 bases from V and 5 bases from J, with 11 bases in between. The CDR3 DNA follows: TGTGCCAGCAGTTTCCGGCAATGGGATAATTCACCCCTCCACTTT. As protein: CASSFRQWDNSPLHF.

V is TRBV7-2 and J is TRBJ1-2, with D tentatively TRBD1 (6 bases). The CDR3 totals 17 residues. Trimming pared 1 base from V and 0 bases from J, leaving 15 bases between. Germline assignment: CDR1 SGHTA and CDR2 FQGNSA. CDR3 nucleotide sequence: TGTGCCAGCAGCTTAGATGAACCGTCAGGGGCTAACTATGGCTACACCTTC. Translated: CASSLDEPSGANYGYTF.

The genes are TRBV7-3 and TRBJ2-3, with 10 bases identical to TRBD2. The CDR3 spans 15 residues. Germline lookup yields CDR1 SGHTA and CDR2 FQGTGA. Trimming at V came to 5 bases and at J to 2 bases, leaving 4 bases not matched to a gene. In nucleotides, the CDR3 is TGTGCCAGCAGCCCGGGACTAGCGTACACAGATACGCAGTATTTT. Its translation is CASSPGLAYTDTQYF. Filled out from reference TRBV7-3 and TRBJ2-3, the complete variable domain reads GAGVSQTPSNKVTEKGKYVELRCDPISGHTALYWYRQSLGQGPEFLIYFQGTGAADDSGLPNDRFFAVRPEGSVSTLKIQRTERGDSAVYLCASSPGLAYTDTQYFGPGTRLTVL.

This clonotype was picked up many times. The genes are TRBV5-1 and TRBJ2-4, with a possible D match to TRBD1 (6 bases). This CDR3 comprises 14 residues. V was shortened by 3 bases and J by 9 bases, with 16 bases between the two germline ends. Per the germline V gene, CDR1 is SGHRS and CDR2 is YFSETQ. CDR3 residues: CASSSGQTRIIQYF. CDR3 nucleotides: TGCGCCAGCAGCTCAGGACAGACCCGAATCATTCAGTACTTC.

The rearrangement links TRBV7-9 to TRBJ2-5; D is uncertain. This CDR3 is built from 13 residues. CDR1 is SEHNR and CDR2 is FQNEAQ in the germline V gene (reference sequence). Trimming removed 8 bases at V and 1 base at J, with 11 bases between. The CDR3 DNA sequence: TGTGCCAGCGGGGTTTGGGCCCAAGAGACCCAGTACTTC. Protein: CASGVWAQETQYF.

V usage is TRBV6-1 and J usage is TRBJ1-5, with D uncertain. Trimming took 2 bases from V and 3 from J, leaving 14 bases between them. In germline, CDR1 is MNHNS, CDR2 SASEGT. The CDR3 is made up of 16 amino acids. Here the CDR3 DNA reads TGTGCCAGCAGTGAATTTTTTACAGAGATCAATCAGCCCCAGCATTTT. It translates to CASSEFFTEINQPQHF.

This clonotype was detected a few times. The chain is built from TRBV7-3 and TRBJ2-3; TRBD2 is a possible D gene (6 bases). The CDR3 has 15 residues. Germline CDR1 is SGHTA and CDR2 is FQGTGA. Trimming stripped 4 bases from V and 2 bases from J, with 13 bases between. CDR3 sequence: CASSSTGVPTDTQYF. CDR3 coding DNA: TGTGCCAGCAGCTCGACGGGGGTCCCCACAGATACGCAGTATTTT.